Sequencing of this T cell receptor (beta chain) was carried out in a study of PD-L1 blockade in urothelial cancer. Across the study: It was around 2014 that patients started atezolizumab at 1,200 mg intravenously every 3 weeks. Males with urothelial cancer arising in the bladder constituted most of the 29 patients. The analyses of blood took place 3 weeks (second dose) and 6 weeks after treatment start.

Sequenced by immunoSEQ multiplex PCR; TCRdb stores in-frame clones only, minus some. The sample comprises about 73,000 clones, 85% to 90% of which are singletons, and around 3.4% rests with the top ten. This clone was detected once. Sample numbers ranged from 1 to 8 per patient, encompassing pretreatment and on-treatment collections. With 6 bases removed from V and 6 bases from J, the gap between germline ends came to 18 bases. Per germline, CDR1 MNHEY and CDR2 SVGAGI. The CDR3 extends over 14 amino acids. The sequence came from a man in his 60s with urothelial cancer. The chain combines TRBV6-5 with TRBJ2-7; a possible D gene is TRBD2 (5 bases). The input for sequencing was PBMCs, taken around atezolizumab (anti-PD-L1) treatment. CDR3 sequence reads: CASRRDGIYLEQYF. CDR3 bases: TGTGCCAGCAGACGAGACGGGATTTACCTCGAGCAGTACTTC.